What follows are 31 T cell receptor beta chains derived from one specimen sequenced in a study of T-cell memory formation after mild COVID-19. TCRdb passed the 5' RACE reads through MiXCR, listing each CDR3 protein once. The sample contains more than 350,000 distinct CDR3 sequences, more than 20% of which appear only once. Sequencing was done on a sample of PBMCs or a T cell subset sorted from them (not recorded which). These TCRs come from an adult woman who had mild COVID-19 (a few samples of this study predate the infection). Cell type and time point are not known.

This clonotype was counted only a few times. The chain has TRBV5-4 and TRBJ2-1, with D perhaps given as TRBD1 or TRBD2 (5 bases each). The length of the CDR3 is 11 residues. Germline values: CDR1 SGHNT, CDR2 YYREEE (reference sequence). Trimming took 6 bases from V and 9 from J, leaving 10 bases between them. In DNA form, the CDR3 reads TGTGCCAGCACCCTGGGGGTTGAGCAGTTCTTC. Translating it yields CASTLGVEQFF.

This clonotype showed up just a few times. CDR3 sequence (DNA): TGTGCCAGCAGTCCAAGATCCGGGCGGGCGTACTTC. Translation gives CASSPRSGRAYF. This rearrangement joins TRBV3-1 to TRBJ2-7; tentative D call: TRBD2 (5 bases). This CDR3 contains 12 residues. Trimming pared 6 bases from V and 12 bases from J, leaving 18 bases between. CDR1 and CDR2 (germline): LGHDT, YNNKEL (reference sequence).

V and J are TRBV6-2 or TRBV6-3 and TRBJ2-3, with 7 bases identical to TRBD2. Germline-derived CDR1 and CDR2 are MNHEY and SVGEGT. The CDR3 totals 19 residues. The ends lost 6 bases at V and 1 base at J; junction bases unmatched: 19. DNA for the CDR3: TGTGCCAGCAGGGGTAAGATGGCTAGCGGTGCAGGAGGCACAGATACGCAGTATTTT. It translates to CASRGKMASGAGGTDTQYF.

The V call is TRBV5-5, the J call TRBJ1-1; D is unclear. Per the germline V gene, CDR1 is SGHKS and CDR2 is YYEKEE (reference sequence). CDR3 size: 15 residues. V lost 0 bases and J 6 bases, leaving 15 bases between the germline ends. The CDR3 DNA is TGTGCCAGCAGCTTGGCCCTTTACTCCTCTGCTGAAGCTTTCTTT. It translates to CASSLALYSSAEAFF.

This clonotype was found a few times. The V call is TRBV7-3, the J call TRBJ2-3, with TRBD2 matching over 7 bases. V lost 4 bases and J lost 3; bases outside the gene matches: 7. Germline-derived CDR1 and CDR2 are SGHTA and FQGTGA. The CDR3 loop spans 15 amino acids. CDR3 residues: CASSSGLEFTDTQYF. The DNA for the CDR3 is TGTGCCAGCAGCTCCGGACTAGAATTTACAGATACGCAGTATTTT.

This clonotype turned up a few times. The rearrangement uses TRBV24-1 and TRBJ2-3, with 12 positions matching TRBD2. Looked up from germline, CDR1 is KGHDR and CDR2 is SFDVKD. The CDR3 covers 16 residues. J lost 6 bases, V lost 0 bases, and 3 bases had no gene match. CDR3 residues: CATSDLLAGGVDTQYF. The DNA for the CDR3 is TGTGCCACCAGTGATTTGCTAGCGGGAGGGGTGGATACGCAGTATTTT.

V and J are TRBV29-1 and TRBJ2-1, with D uncertain. Trimming took 1 base from V and 5 from J, leaving 6 bases between them. This CDR3 spans 12 amino acids. Germline V gene sequence: CDR1 SQVTM, CDR2 ANQGSEA. CDR3 residues: CSVEVSDNEQFF. CDR3 coding DNA: TGCAGCGTTGAAGTCTCAGACAATGAGCAGTTCTTC.

This clonotype has just a few counts. The rearrangement joins TRBV5-1 to TRBJ1-6, with D unresolved. This CDR3 region has 17 residues. V was pared by 1 base and J by 5 bases, with 16 bases between. Germline V lookup: CDR1 SGHRS, CDR2 YFSETQ. The CDR3 loop reads CASSLREGGPNNSPLHF. CDR3 sequence (DNA): TGCGCCAGCAGCTTGCGAGAGGGAGGACCAAATAATTCACCCCTCCACTTT.

The rearrangement links TRBV7-2 to TRBJ1-2; D is perhaps TRBD1 (5 bases). Germline CDR1 and CDR2: SGHTA and FQGNSA. The CDR3 runs to 16 residues. V was cut by 5 bases and J by 2 bases, with 18 bases left in between. CDR3 DNA sequence: TGTGCCAGCAGCCTGGTCGGCGCCGGGGCGAACTATGGCTACACCTTC. Protein sequence: CASSLVGAGANYGYTF. Supplemented by reference TRBV7-2 and TRBJ1-2, the full variable domain reads GAGVSQSPSNKVTEKGKDVELRCDPISGHTALYWYRQSLGQGLEFLIYFQGNSAPDKSGLPSDRFSAERTGGSVSTLTIQRTQQEDSAVYLCASSLVGAGANYGYTFGSGTRLTVV.

This clonotype was seen a few times. CDR3 nucleotide sequence: TGTGCCAGCAGCTTAGAGGCGGCTCTGAACACTGAAGCTTTCTTT. It yields the protein CASSLEAALNTEAFF. The chain recombines TRBV11-2 with TRBJ1-1; no reliable D call. The ends were cut back, 0 bases at V and 0 bases at J, with 8 bases in the middle. The germline V gene encodes CDR1 SGHAT and CDR2 FQNNGV. The CDR3 extends over 15 amino acids.

This clonotype was observed a handful of times. The V and J genes are TRBV7-9 and TRBJ1-2; TRBD1 matches 7 bases. The CDR3 is 12 residues long. The germline CDR1 and CDR2 sequences are SEHNR and FQNEAQ (reference sequence). With V trimmed by 5 bases and J by 4 bases, 1 base remained unmatched. The CDR3 DNA follows: TGTGCCAGCAGCCGGACAGGCTATGGCTACACCTTC. Amino acid sequence: CASSRTGYGYTF. The variable domain in full, completed from reference TRBV7-9 and TRBJ1-2, reads DTGVSQNPRHKITKRGQNVTFRCDPISEHNRLYWYRQTLGQGPEFLTYFQNEAQLEKSRLLSDRFSAERPKGSFSTLEIQRTEQGDSAMYLCASSRTGYGYTFGSGTRLTVV.

This clonotype was observed a handful of times. V and J are TRBV2 and TRBJ2-4; D is ambiguous. V was cut by 4 bases and J by 0 bases, with 10 bases left in between. The CDR3 sequence is 15 residues long. CDR1 is SNHLY, CDR2 FYNNEI, per germline. DNA of the CDR3: TGTGCCAGCAGTGGAGGTACACTAGCCAAAAACATTCAGTACTTC. Translated, it gives CASSGGTLAKNIQYF.

This rearrangement joins TRBV24-1 to TRBJ2-7; TRBD2 matches at 8 bases. CDR3 length: 13 residues. Losses at the gene ends were 4 bases for V and 8 bases for J; bases not matched to a gene: 6. Per germline, CDR1 KGHDR and CDR2 SFDVKD. The CDR3 sequence is CATSDSGSNKQYF. CDR3 sequence (DNA): TGTGCCACCAGTGACAGCGGGAGTAATAAGCAGTACTTC.

J is TRBJ2-5 and V is TRBV15, with D possibly TRBD1 on 5 matching bases. This CDR3 region has 14 residues. V lost 1 base and J 4 bases, leaving 10 bases between the germline ends. Germline values: CDR1 LNHNV, CDR2 YYDKDF (reference sequence). The CDR3 DNA sequence: TGTGCCACCAGCAGAGGGGCTAGGGGAGAGACCCAGTACTTC. Its translation is CATSRGARGETQYF.

This clonotype was seen a handful of times. Written as DNA, the CDR3 is TGTGCCAGCAGCTCAACTAGCGGGAGTCGGGTAGGGGCGCAGTATTTT. Amino acid sequence: CASSSTSGSRVGAQYF. This chain links TRBV7-2 with TRBJ2-3, with 11 bases aligning to TRBD2. CDR1 and CDR2 (germline): SGHTA, FQGNSA. V lost 4 bases and J lost 10; bases outside the gene matches: 13. This CDR3 has 16 amino acids.

This clonotype showed up just a few times. The J gene is TRBJ2-5, the V gene TRBV3-1; D is unresolved. The CDR3 consists of 16 residues. The V gene lost 4 bases and the J gene lost 1 base, with 16 bases spanning the gap. The V gene's germline CDR1 is LGHDT and CDR2 YNNKEL (reference sequence). CDR3 bases: TGTGCCAGCAGCCTGCTCATAGGACGTCTCCAAGAGACCCAGTACTTC. The encoded protein is CASSLLIGRLQETQYF.

V is TRBV7-6 and J is TRBJ2-5; D is undetermined. The length of the CDR3 is 12 residues. V lost 4 bases, J lost 3 bases, and 6 bases lay in between. Germline V CDR1 and CDR2: SGHVS, FNYEAQ. The CDR3 DNA is TGTGCCAGCAGCTCTACGGAAGAGACCCAGTACTTC. Its protein is CASSSTEETQYF.

This clonotype was detected a few times. The chain is built from TRBV9 and TRBJ2-1, with D tentatively TRBD2 (6 bases). Per germline, CDR1 SGDLS and CDR2 YYNGEE. With 0 bases removed from V and 7 bases from J, the gap between germline ends came to 8 bases. The CDR3 is 13 residues long. CDR3 residues: CASSVGRGNEQFF. The CDR3 region has the DNA TGTGCCAGCAGCGTAGGGAGGGGAAATGAGCAGTTCTTC.

This clonotype was picked up a small number of times. The chain joins TRBV7-9 to TRBJ2-7, with D hard to call. Trimming cost V 4 bases and J 0 bases, with 7 bases left between them. This CDR3 is built from 13 residues. The germline V gene encodes CDR1 SEHNR and CDR2 FQNEAQ (reference sequence). CDR3 amino acids: CASSSRFSYEQYF. The CDR3 coding sequence is TGTGCCAGCAGCTCCCGTTTCTCCTACGAGCAGTACTTC.

Notes on this clonotype: The junction differs from germline at one of its ends, possibly a read error. The genes are TRBV27 and TRBJ1-5; possible D gene TRBD1, 6 bases. Germline lookup yields CDR1 MNHEY and CDR2 SMNVEV (reference sequence). The length of the CDR3 is 14 residues. In DNA, the CDR3 is TGTGCCAGCAGTTTAACAGGGAACAATAAGCCCCAGCATTTT. Protein sequence: CASSLTGNNKPQHF.

The chain employs TRBV6-6 and TRBJ1-6, with 9 bases lining up with TRBD1. Germline V gene lookup returns CDR1 MNHNY and CDR2 SVGAGI (reference sequence). The J segment lost 6 bases and the V segment lost 6 bases, leaving 6 bases of the junction unmatched. The CDR3 length is 15 residues. The CDR3 is CASRYADRGNSPLHF. DNA of the CDR3: TGTGCCAGCAGATATGCGGACAGGGGTAATTCACCCCTCCACTTT.

This clonotype showed up just a few times. The V call is TRBV4-2, the J call TRBJ2-3; 7 nucleotides agree with TRBD2. Germline V lookup: CDR1 LGHNA, CDR2 YNFKEQ. J lost 1 base, V lost 1 base, and 20 bases had no gene match. The CDR3 totals 21 residues. The CDR3 region is CASSQGGGLAADLLGTDTQYF. CDR3 nucleotides: TGTGCCAGCAGCCAAGGGGGAGGGCTAGCGGCAGACCTCCTCGGCACAGATACGCAGTATTTT.

Concerning this clonotype: At one end the junction does not follow the germline gene, possibly because of a read error. The chain has TRBV2 and TRBJ1-5; D might be TRBD1 (5 bases). Germline V gene data show CDR1 as SNHLY and CDR2 as FYNNEI. The CDR3 extends over 14 amino acids. CDR3 sequence (DNA): TGTGCCAGCAGTCCCGACAGTAGCAATCAGCACCAGCATTTT. It encodes CASSPDSSNQHQHF. Supplemented by reference TRBV2 and TRBJ1-5, the full variable domain reads EPEVTQTPSHQVTQMGQEVILRCVPISNHLYFYWYRQILGQKVEFLVSFYNNEISEKSEIFDDQFSVERPDGSNFTLKIRSTKLEDSAMYFCASSPDSSNQHQHFGDGTRLSIL.

The chain has TRBV10-3 and TRBJ2-4; tentatively, D is TRBD1 (6 bases). Germline CDR1 reads ENHRY; CDR2 reads SYGVKD. V dropped 3 bases and J dropped 0 bases, with 12 bases sitting between them. The CDR3 loop spans 16 amino acids. This chain's CDR3 is CAISESGAKAKNIQYF. CDR3 bases: TGTGCCATCAGTGAATCAGGGGCGAAAGCCAAAAACATTCAGTACTTC.

Remarks on this clonotype: Because the CDR3 is missing its conserved closing phenylalanine or tryptophan, this is likely a read error. The chain uses TRBV24-1 and TRBJ2-3; tentatively, D is TRBD1 (5 bases). Per the germline V gene, CDR1 is KGHDR and CDR2 is SFDVKD. The CDR3 is 13 residues long. Trimming pared 6 bases from V and 3 bases from J, leaving 9 bases between. The CDR3 sequence is CATSWGSTDTQYS. The CDR3 nucleotides are TGTGCCACCAGTTGGGGCTCGACAGATACGCAGTATTCT.

V and J are TRBV11-2 and TRBJ2-1, with 7 positions matching TRBD1. The CDR3 consists of 16 residues. Germline loops: CDR1 SGHAT, CDR2 FQNNGV. J was trimmed by 5 bases and V by 3 bases; bases with no gene match: 10. The CDR3 region has the DNA TGTGCCAGCAGCTTGAGACAGGGATTGCCCAACAATGAGCAGTTCTTC. Residues: CASSLRQGLPNNEQFF.

As DNA, the CDR3 is TGTGCCAGCAGTTCTACAGGGTTCGACTATGGCTACACCTTC. It codes for CASSSTGFDYGYTF. J is TRBJ1-2 and V is TRBV5-5; maybe TRBD1 (6 bases). CDR1 is SGHKS and CDR2 is YYEKEE in the germline V gene (reference sequence). The CDR3 extends over 14 amino acids. Trimming removed 5 bases at V and 3 bases at J, with 14 bases between.

The rearrangement links TRBV7-8 to TRBJ2-5, with TRBD1 as a possible D gene (6 bases). Trimming took off 1 base at V and 2 bases at J, with 20 bases between the two ends. This CDR3 is 18 amino acids long. Germline lookup yields CDR1 SGHVS and CDR2 FQNEAQ. In DNA, the CDR3 is TGTGCCAGCAGCTTAGTGCAGGGGTATCTATCCCTGCAAGAGACCCAGTACTTC. Residues: CASSLVQGYLSLQETQYF.

The V gene is TRBV7-8, the J gene TRBJ2-5, with 7 positions matching TRBD1. Germline loops: CDR1 SGHVS, CDR2 FQNEAQ. The V segment lost 5 bases and the J segment 4 bases; nucleotides outside the gene matches: 10. CDR3 size: 15 residues. The CDR3 loop is CASSPYDRDGETQYF. CDR3 in DNA: TGTGCCAGCAGCCCGTACGACAGGGACGGAGAGACCCAGTACTTC.

This clonotype was seen a handful of times. V usage is TRBV5-1 and J usage is TRBJ2-3; no clear D. Germline CDR1 SGHRS, CDR2 YFSETQ. Trimming stripped 2 bases from V and 2 bases from J, with 9 bases between. The CDR3 has 14 amino acids. The CDR3 sequence: CASSLNPPTDTQYF. As DNA, the CDR3 is TGCGCCAGCAGCTTAAACCCCCCCACAGATACGCAGTATTTT.

There are a few counts of this clonotype. The chain combines TRBV2 with TRBJ2-1, with D maybe TRBD1 (5 bases). The V and J ends lost 0 bases and 8 bases respectively, with 11 bases between them. CDR3 length: 14 amino acids. Per germline, CDR1 SNHLY and CDR2 FYNNEI. This chain's CDR3 is CASSEASLRDEQFF. In DNA form, the CDR3 reads TGTGCCAGCAGTGAAGCTAGCCTCAGGGATGAGCAGTTCTTC.